These 8 T cell receptor beta chains were sequenced from one sample in a study of blood T cells in healthy people across ages. The second PCR ran roughly 7 to 12 cycles with a sample-barcoded 5' primer and J-beta primers. In TCRdb, the 5' RACE reads were re-called with MiXCR into one record per CDR3 protein. The sample contains around 1.5 million distinct CDR3 sequences, roughly 30% of which appear only once. The material sequenced was blood. Receptors originate from a woman aged 30 to 39 in good health.

The chain combines TRBV11-1 with TRBJ2-7; D assignment may be TRBD1 or TRBD2 (5 bases each). The V end was cut by 6 bases, the J end by 2 bases, with 20 bases between. CDR3 length: 16 residues. Germline values: CDR1 SGHAT, CDR2 FQDESV (reference sequence). The CDR3 region is CASRGVSVEGTYEQYF. CDR3 bases: TGTGCCAGCAGGGGGGTGTCGGTCGAAGGGACCTACGAGCAGTACTTC.

This clonotype was recorded once. Germline is not matched at one junction end, which may reflect a read error. The CDR3 DNA is TGTGCCAGCAGTCCCAGGCCGGCTTCCTACAATGGGCAGTTCTTC. It is translated as CASSPRPASYNGQFF. The V call is TRBV6-5, the J call TRBJ2-1; unclear D gene. Germline-derived CDR1 and CDR2 are MNHEY and SVGAGI. The CDR3 loop spans 15 amino acids.

The chain recombines TRBV28 with TRBJ1-6; no clear D. From germline, CDR1 is MDHEN and CDR2 SYDVKM. The CDR3 has 12 residues. The germline V and J ends were trimmed by 4 bases and 9 bases, with 7 bases remaining between them. The CDR3 DNA reads TGTGCCAGCAGTTACGAAGGTTCACCCCTCCACTTT. This encodes CASSYEGSPLHF.

This clonotype has just a few counts. The chain has TRBV15 and TRBJ2-5; D remains ambiguous. The CDR3 is made up of 12 amino acids. With 3 bases removed from V and 5 bases from J, the gap between germline ends came to 7 bases. CDR1 LNHNV and CDR2 YYDKDF come from the germline V gene (reference sequence). As DNA, the CDR3 is TGTGCCACCAGCAGGCCCTCCGAGACCCAGTACTTC. Residues: CATSRPSETQYF. The entire variable domain, with the rest obtained from reference TRBV15 and TRBJ2-5, is as follows: DAMVIQNPRYQVTQFGKPVTLSCSQTLNHNVMYWYQQKSSQAPKLLFHYYDKDFNNEADTPDNFQSRRPNTSFCFLDIRSPGLGDTAMYLCATSRPSETQYFGPGTRLLVL.

This clonotype has a single count. At one end, the junction sequence differs from germline, possibly due to a read error. The V and J genes are TRBV4-1 and TRBJ2-1, with 16 bases aligning to TRBD2. Per the germline V gene, CDR1 is MGHRA and CDR2 is YSYEKL. The CDR3 consists of 16 residues. CDR3 loop: CASSHPGLAGGNERFF. In DNA form, the CDR3 reads TGCGCCAGCAGCCACCCGGGACTAGCGGGGGGGAATGAGCGGTTCTTC.

This chain uses TRBV7-8 with TRBJ2-7; the match to TRBD2 covers 7 bases. Germline V gives CDR1 SGHVS, CDR2 FQNEAQ. CDR3 size: 16 residues. V shed 4 bases, J shed 0 bases, and the junction held 9 bases outside the gene matches. CDR3 sequence reads: CASSSGGLGISYEQYF. In DNA, the CDR3 is TGTGCCAGCAGCTCGGGAGGACTAGGCATCTCCTACGAGCAGTACTTC. The full variable domain, completed using reference TRBV7-8 and TRBJ2-7, is GAGVSQSPRYKVAKRGQDVALRCDPISGHVSLFWYQQALGQGPEFLTYFQNEAQLDKSGLPSDRFFAERPEGSVSTLKIQRTQQEDSAVYLCASSSGGLGISYEQYFGPGTRLTVT.

The table lists this clonotype with a few counts. This chain joins TRBV7-9 and TRBJ2-1, with D unresolved. The germline V and J ends were trimmed by 5 bases and 0 bases, with 14 bases remaining between them. The germline V gene has CDR1 SEHNR and CDR2 FQNEAQ (reference sequence). The CDR3 runs to 16 residues. CDR3 in amino acids: CASSDFDSSSYNEQFF. CDR3 in DNA: TGTGCCAGCAGCGACTTTGACTCCAGCTCCTACAATGAGCAGTTCTTC.

This sequence joins TRBV10-1 and TRBJ2-7; unclear D gene. Germline assignment: CDR1 WNHNN and CDR2 SYGVQD (reference sequence). The CDR3 is 14 amino acids. Trimming took 6 bases from V and 2 from J, leaving 14 bases between them. The CDR3 coding sequence is TGCGCCAGCAGCGATAGTAAAGGCCCCTACGAGCAGTACTTC. Amino acids: CASSDSKGPYEQYF.